This record concerns one TCR beta chain sequence. Its specificity is unknown. The record originates from a study of OX40 agonist ivuxolimab in advanced cancers. Study context: The patients received ivuxolimab by intravenous route every 2 weeks at 0.01 to 10 mg/kg. Eligibility admitted prior anti-PD-1, anti-PD-L1 or anti-CTLA-4 therapy; 35% to 40% had some.

Method: immunoSEQ multiplex PCR; TCRdb's copy keeps in-frame clones and lacks some. Of tens of thousands of clones listed, 90% to 95% are singletons. Trimming removed 5 bases at V and 8 bases at J, with 18 bases between. Looked up from germline, CDR1 is MNHEY and CDR2 is SMNVEV (reference sequence). The CDR3 extends over 14 amino acids. General study points: Circulating CD4+ and CD8+ T cells showed clonal expansion by week 6 at 0.1 to 3.0 mg/kg.

The sequence came from an adult with an advanced solid tumor such as melanoma, head and neck, liver or kidney cancer. The chain uses TRBV27 and TRBJ1-2, with unresolved D. Sequencing used CD4+ or CD8+ T cells sorted from blood, obtained in a trial of the OX40 agonist ivuxolimab. The CDR3 sequence: CASSPSRTALGYTF. CDR3 nucleotides: TGTGCCAGCAGTCCCTCGAGAACTGCCTTGGGCTACACCTTC.